This T cell receptor beta chain was observed in a study of early T cells in non-severe SARS-CoV-2 infection. Whole-study context: The chains were unpaired, and the sequenced material was bulk RNA from unsorted whole blood.

General study results and limits: Database matching using VDJdb favored anti-spike CD8 responses, with private and CD4 specificities left missing.

Germline assignment: CDR1 SGHNT and CDR2 YENEEA. V lost 4 bases, J lost 5 bases, and 10 bases lay in between. This CDR3 is 13 amino acids long. Unique molecular identifiers tagged individual cDNA molecules. TCRdb re-derived calls from the 5' RACE reads in MiXCR, one entry per CDR3 protein. Among about 21,000 distinct CDR3 sequences listed, under 5% were seen once. Of note for this clonotype: Its antigen is as yet unknown.

This sequence originates from an adult who was a healthcare worker with PCR-confirmed SARS-CoV-2 infection or an uninfected control (not recorded which). Source material: whole blood. This chain joins TRBV11-3 and TRBJ2-3, with D unclear. CDR3 DNA sequence: TGTGCCAGCAGCTGGAGCCCGGGAGATACGCAGTATTTT. Translation gives CASSWSPGDTQYF. Based on the CDR3 plus reference TRBV11-3 and TRBJ2-3, the full variable domain is EAGVVQSPRYKIIEKKQPVAFWCNPISGHNTLYWYLQNLGQGPELLIRYENEEAVDDSQLPKDRFSAERLKGVDSTLKIQPAELGDSAVYLCASSWSPGDTQYFGPGTRLTVL.